The 21 T cell receptor beta chains presented below share a single source sample, sequenced in a study of shared clonotypes between healthy human individuals. TCRdb's copy holds only in-frame clones and misses some; the assay was immunoSEQ multiplex PCR. The sample holds 1,400,000 or so clones, 98% seen once. Material: naive CD4+ T cells sorted from blood. The subset was: CD45RA+ positively selected. These receptors originate from a man younger than 40 in good health.

V and J are TRBV11-2 and TRBJ2-7; TRBD2 agrees at 12 bases. Trimming at V came to 4 bases and at J to 3 bases, leaving 1 base not matched to a gene. CDR3 length: 14 residues. Germline CDR1 and CDR2: SGHAT and FQNNGV. The DNA for the CDR3 is TGTGCCAGCAGCTGGACTAGCGGGATCTACGAGCAGTACTTC. Translation gives CASSWTSGIYEQYF.

This sequence joins TRBV9 and TRBJ2-4; D gene uncertain. There are 15 residues in the CDR3. V gave up 4 bases and J gave up 5 bases, with 16 bases separating them. Per germline, CDR1 SGDLS and CDR2 YYNGEE. CDR3 region: CASSPVGQRENIQYF. In DNA form, the CDR3 reads TGTGCCAGCAGCCCAGTCGGGCAGAGAGAAAACATTCAGTACTTC.

V is TRBV27 and J is TRBJ2-1; maybe TRBD1 (5 bases). CDR1 is MNHEY and CDR2 is SMNVEV in the germline V gene (reference sequence). This CDR3 has 19 amino acids. Trimming removed 2 bases from V and 4 bases from J, with 24 bases in between. CDR3 nucleotide sequence: TGTGCCAGCAGTTTACGGCAGGGCGATAGACGGTTAGGTTACAATGAGCAGTTCTTC. Translating gives CASSLRQGDRRLGYNEQFF.

This chain links TRBV4-2 with TRBJ2-3; D not certain. The CDR3 is made up of 16 amino acids. The germline V and J ends were trimmed by 4 bases and 6 bases, with 20 bases remaining between them. Germline V lookup: CDR1 LGHNA, CDR2 YNFKEQ. The CDR3 sequence is CASSPTTPHVPDTQYF. DNA for the CDR3: TGTGCCAGCAGCCCGACAACGCCCCATGTGCCCGATACGCAGTATTTT.

The chain recombines TRBV6-5 with TRBJ2-7; D ambiguous. The length of the CDR3 is 11 residues. With 10 bases removed from V and 0 bases from J, the gap between germline ends came to 7 bases. Per germline, CDR1 MNHEY and CDR2 SVGAGI. Here the CDR3 DNA reads TGTGCCACCGGACCCTCCTACGAGCAGTACTTC. This encodes CATGPSYEQYF.

The V gene is TRBV28, the J gene TRBJ1-4; TRBD1 is a possible D gene (5 bases). Germline CDR1 is MDHEN and CDR2 is SYDVKM. V lost 7 bases, J lost 13 bases, and 16 bases lay in between. There are 12 residues in the CDR3. The CDR3 sequence: CASMSLGTTLFF. The CDR3 DNA reads as TGTGCCAGCATGTCTCTAGGGACTACACTGTTTTTT.

This chain's CDR3 is CASSPLAGRESSYNEQFF. For the CDR3, the DNA is TGTGCCAGCAGTCCCTTAGCGGGCAGGGAGAGCTCCTACAATGAGCAGTTCTTC. The V gene is TRBV25-1, the J gene TRBJ2-1; 7 nucleotides align to TRBD2. V dropped 5 bases and J dropped 0; count of bases not matched to a gene: 13. CDR3 length: 18 residues. Germline V gene sequence: CDR1 MGHDK, CDR2 SYGVNS.

V gene TRBV10-2 combines with J gene TRBJ2-7; D perhaps matches TRBD2 (5 bases). V gave up 0 bases and J gave up 7 bases, with 13 bases separating them. From germline, CDR1 is WSHSY and CDR2 SAAADI. The CDR3 has 14 residues. As DNA, the CDR3 is TGCGCCAGCAGTGAGTCGGGGATCCGCGGGGAGCAGTACTTC. The encoded protein is CASSESGIRGEQYF.

The V gene is TRBV11-2, the J gene TRBJ2-7; D unclear. Trimming removed 5 bases from V and 4 bases from J, with 15 bases in between. CDR1 is SGHAT, CDR2 FQNNGV, per germline. CDR3 length: 14 residues. The CDR3 DNA is TGTGCCAGCAGCGCACGACTCCCGTCTTACGAGCAGTACTTC. It codes for CASSARLPSYEQYF.

The rearrangement links TRBV5-4 to TRBJ2-1; D possibly corresponds to TRBD1 (6 bases). Germline V gene data show CDR1 as SGHNT and CDR2 as YYREEE (reference sequence). The CDR3 consists of 13 residues. V lost 4 bases and J lost 7, with 12 bases in between. CDR3 protein: CASSPRTVNEQFF. CDR3 bases: TGTGCCAGCAGCCCAAGGACAGTAAATGAGCAGTTCTTC.

The gene calls are TRBV2 and TRBJ2-5; weak D call: TRBD2 (6 bases). Deletions cut 8 bases from V and 4 bases from J, with 11 bases between. From germline, CDR1 is SNHLY and CDR2 FYNNEI. This CDR3 contains 12 residues. This CDR3 is CASQGRGETQYF. Written as DNA, the CDR3 is TGTGCCAGCCAAGGGCGGGGAGAGACCCAGTACTTC. Combining the CDR3 with reference TRBV2 and TRBJ2-5 gives the whole variable domain EPEVTQTPSHQVTQMGQEVILRCVPISNHLYFYWYRQILGQKVEFLVSFYNNEISEKSEIFDDQFSVERPDGSNFTLKIRSTKLEDSAMYFCASQGRGETQYFGPGTRLLVL.

V gene TRBV4-1 combines with J gene TRBJ1-5, with D maybe TRBD1 (5 bases). V was shortened by 0 bases and J by 2 bases, with 11 bases between the two germline ends. CDR1 is MGHRA, CDR2 YSYEKL, per germline. The CDR3 runs to 16 residues. The CDR3 reads CASSQDRVGGNQPQHF. The CDR3 DNA follows: TGCGCCAGCAGCCAAGATCGGGTGGGGGGCAATCAGCCCCAGCATTTT.

The CDR3 loop reads CASRSSGSHGELFF. The CDR3 nucleotides read TGTGCCAGCAGGAGTAGCGGGAGTCACGGGGAGCTGTTTTTT. This chain connects TRBV7-8 to TRBJ2-2; 9 nucleotides agree with TRBD2. This CDR3 has 14 amino acids. Germline-derived CDR1 and CDR2 are SGHVS and FQNEAQ. V trimming: 6 bases; J trimming: 7 bases; junction bases outside the gene matches: 6.

The chain couples TRBV11-3 to TRBJ2-5, with D perhaps TRBD1 (5 bases). Per germline, CDR1 SGHNT and CDR2 YENEEA. The V end was cut by 2 bases, the J end by 4 bases, with 17 bases between. CDR3 length equals 16 residues. Here the CDR3 DNA reads TGTGCCAGCAGCTTAACAACAGGCGACTTCCGAGAGACCCAGTACTTC. Encoded protein: CASSLTTGDFRETQYF.

The chain carries TRBV5-1 and TRBJ2-3; possible D gene TRBD2, 6 bases. The germline CDR1 and CDR2 sequences are SGHRS and YFSETQ. This CDR3 comprises 14 residues. Trimming took off 3 bases at V and 1 base at J, with 9 bases between the two ends. The CDR3 spells CASSSGLGTDTQYF. The CDR3 DNA reads as TGCGCCAGCAGCTCGGGACTGGGCACAGATACGCAGTATTTT.

The genes are TRBV7-2 and TRBJ2-7, with 10 bases lining up with TRBD2. The J segment lost 3 bases and the V segment lost 2 bases, leaving 7 bases of the junction unmatched. The CDR3 is 16 amino acids. Germline V CDR1 and CDR2: SGHTA, FQGNSA. This CDR3 reads CASSLYATSGFYEQYF. The CDR3 coding sequence is TGTGCCAGCAGCTTATATGCGACTAGCGGGTTCTACGAGCAGTACTTC.

The chain recombines TRBV18 with TRBJ2-7; 13 bases are a match to TRBD2. The CDR3 is 16 residues long. CDR1 is KGHSH and CDR2 is LQKENI in the germline V gene. V lost 1 base and J lost 6; bases outside the gene matches: 6. CDR3 residues: CASSPRRTSGRAEQYF. The DNA of the CDR3 is TGTGCCAGCTCACCACGGCGGACTAGCGGGAGAGCCGAGCAGTACTTC.

V gene TRBV10-2 combines with J gene TRBJ2-7; D may correspond to TRBD1 or TRBD2 (5 bases each). Germline V gene sequence: CDR1 WSHSY, CDR2 SAAADI. The V end lost 7 bases, the J end lost 0 bases, and 7 bases lay between the germline ends. The length of the CDR3 is 12 residues. This CDR3 is CASIGTSYEQYF. Written as DNA, the CDR3 is TGCGCCAGCATTGGGACCTCCTACGAGCAGTACTTC.

This chain joins TRBV6-1 and TRBJ1-2, with 8 bases lining up with TRBD1. The V gene's germline CDR1 is MNHNS and CDR2 SASEGT. The CDR3 contains 14 residues. V was pared by 9 bases and J by 5 bases, with 11 bases of the junction left unmatched. This chain's CDR3 is CASRTGKVLYGYTF. DNA of the CDR3: TGTGCCAGTAGGACAGGGAAGGTACTTTATGGCTACACCTTC.

This rearrangement joins TRBV7-2 to TRBJ1-3; D not resolved. Trimming left V 1 base short and J 2 bases short, with 9 bases between. This CDR3 spans 15 amino acids. Germline values: CDR1 SGHTA, CDR2 FQGNSA. CDR3 protein: CASSLGSGAGNTIYF. The DNA for the CDR3 is TGTGCCAGCAGCTTAGGGAGTGGGGCTGGAAACACCATATATTTT.

This chain uses TRBV15 with TRBJ2-7; the D is unclear. V lost 4 bases, J lost 2 bases, and 12 bases lay in between. The CDR3 sequence is 14 residues long. Germline values: CDR1 LNHNV, CDR2 YYDKDF (reference sequence). The CDR3 bases are TGTGCCACCAGCAATCCAGAGAGACCCTACGAGCAGTACTTC. This gives the protein CATSNPERPYEQYF.